A selection of T cell receptor beta chains follows, all from one sample in a study of blood T cell repertoires in COVID-19. Some clones are missing from TCRdb's copy, which holds only in-frame ones; the method was immunoSEQ multiplex PCR. Of over 200,000 clones in the sample, over 65% were seen once. The specimen sequenced was peripheral blood. All receptors derive from a woman of 80 years or more with acute or convalescent COVID-19. Both conserved end residues are part of each CDR3. D genes are given only for firm matches. A clone size is listed for some rows: how often the clone was seen (once, few, many), or a class if it is expanded.

NA,TRBV5-1,NA,TRBJ2-5,CASSPRTRGETQYF,TGCGCCAGCAGCCCCCGGACACGGGGGGAGACCCAGTACTTC
NA,TRBV12-5,NA,TRBJ2-5,CASGLVLGQQETQYF,TGTGCTAGTGGTTTGGTACTAGGACAGCAAGAGACCCAGTACTTC
TRBD1,TRBV5-4,NA,TRBJ1-6,CASSLTGGKDSPLHF,TGTGCCAGCAGCTTGACAGGGGGAAAGGATTCACCCCTCCACTTT
TRBD1,TRBV7-9,NA,TRBJ1-1,CASSPGQEGAFF,TGTGCCAGCAGCCCTGGACAGGAGGGAGCTTTCTTT
NA,TRBV19,few,TRBJ1-5,CASGASGNQPQHF,TGTGCCAGTGGGGCATCGGGCAATCAGCCCCAGCATTTT
TRBD1,TRBV29-1,NA,TRBJ1-1,CSVTRGSDTEAFF,TGCAGCGTTACCAGGGGGTCGGACACTGAAGCTTTCTTT
TRBD2,TRBV10-3,few,TRBJ2-1,CAISAFTGTSGRNEQFF,TGTGCCATCAGTGCTTTTACCGGGACTAGCGGGAGGAATGAGCAGTTCTTC
NA,TRBV9,NA,TRBJ2-7,CANSVGLASYEQYF,TGTGCCAACAGCGTAGGCCTAGCGTCCTACGAGCAGTACTTC
NA,TRBV18,NA,TRBJ1-5,CASSSGGGQPQHF,TGTGCCAGCTCCTCGGGCGGAGGGCAGCCCCAGCATTTT
NA,TRBV12-3/TRBV12-4,NA,TRBJ1-1,CASSLQQNTEAFF,TGTGCCAGCAGTTTACAACAGAACACTGAAGCTTTCTTT
TRBD1,TRBV2,NA,TRBJ2-5,CASSSTGDAKYF,TGTGCCAGCAGTTCGACAGGGGACGCGAAGTACTTC
TRBD1,TRBV5-4,NA,TRBJ1-2,CASSQDRDREWDGYTF,TGTGCCAGCAGCCAAGACCGGGACAGGGAATGGGATGGCTACACCTTC
TRBD1,TRBV5-1,few,TRBJ2-7,CASSAGQGNGEQYF,TGCGCCAGCAGCGCGGGACAGGGTAACGGCGAGCAGTACTTC
NA,TRBV18,NA,TRBJ2-7,CASSPSRTDYEQYF,TGTGCCAGCTCACCTTCCCGGACAGACTACGAGCAGTACTTC
TRBD2,TRBV5-1,NA,TRBJ2-3,CASIPQPGLAGDTQYF,TGCGCCAGCATTCCACAGCCGGGACTAGCGGGAGATACGCAGTATTTT
TRBD1,TRBV5-6,few,TRBJ1-6,CASSATGQGGSPLHF,TGTGCCAGCAGCGCAACGGGACAGGGAGGTTCACCCCTCCACTTT
TRBD1,TRBV11-1,NA,TRBJ2-3,CASSLGQGSTDTQYF,TGTGCCAGCAGCTTAGGACAGGGTAGCACAGATACGCAGTATTTT
NA,TRBV10-3,NA,TRBJ2-2,CAISDPRGGVGTGELFF,TGTGCCATCAGTGACCCGAGAGGAGGGGTCGGCACCGGGGAGCTGTTTTTT
TRBD1,TRBV29-1,NA,TRBJ1-1,CSGEQGARTEAFF,TGCAGCGGGGAACAGGGGGCGCGGACTGAAGCTTTCTTT
NA,TRBV5-1,NA,TRBJ1-2,CASSSLQGGGYGYTF,TGCGCCAGCAGCTCCCTACAGGGCGGAGGCTATGGCTACACCTTC
NA,TRBV19,NA,TRBJ2-5,CASSIGSGRETQYF,TGTGCCAGTAGTATTGGCTCGGGAAGAGAGACCCAGTACTTC
TRBD1,TRBV6-1,NA,TRBJ1-2,CASSPGTGVYGYTF,TGTGCCAGCAGTCCGGGGACAGGGGTCTATGGCTACACCTTC
NA,TRBV6-2/TRBV6-3,NA,TRBJ1-2,CASSYGPGTRNYGYTF,TGTGCCAGCAGTTACGGGCCAGGTACGAGAAACTATGGCTACACCTTC
TRBD2,TRBV3-1/TRBV3-2,NA,TRBJ2-5,CASSPRGLVAGVETQYF,TGTGCCAGCAGCCCCCGGGGGTTAGTAGCGGGGGTAGAGACCCAGTACTTC
NA,TRBV30,NA,TRBJ2-7,CAWSVPGIYEQYF,TGTGCCTGGAGTGTACCAGGCATCTACGAGCAGTACTTC
TRBD2,TRBV6-5,NA,TRBJ2-1,CASRASGGYNEQFF,TGTGCCAGCAGAGCTAGCGGGGGATACAATGAGCAGTTCTTC
NA,TRBV5-1,few,TRBJ1-3,CASSLVGYSGNTIYF,TGCGCCAGCAGCTTGGTGGGCTACTCTGGAAACACCATATATTTT
TRBD1,TRBV5-1,once,TRBJ1-1,CASSYTGDTEAFF,TGCGCCAGCAGCTACACAGGGGACACTGAAGCTTTCTTT
NA,TRBV7-8,NA,TRBJ1-2,CASSPGVGYGYTF,TGTGCCAGCAGCCCGGGGGTGGGTTATGGCTACACCTTC
NA,TRBV2,NA,TRBJ1-4,CASSEERYGFNEKLFF,TGTGCCAGCAGTGAAGAACGATACGGTTTTAATGAAAAACTGTTTTTT
TRBD1,TRBV6-4,NA,TRBJ2-3,CASSKGHRGPGDTQYF,TGTGCCAGCAGTAAAGGGCACAGGGGGCCTGGAGATACGCAGTATTTT
TRBD1,TRBV3-1/TRBV3-2,NA,TRBJ2-1,CASSQDGWDRRTYNEQFF,TGTGCCAGCAGCCAAGATGGTTGGGACAGGCGAACCTACAATGAGCAGTTCTTC
TRBD1,TRBV6-5,NA,TRBJ1-6,CASGGQAHSPLHF,TGTGCCAGCGGGGGACAGGCTCATTCACCCCTCCACTTT
TRBD1,TRBV7-9,few,TRBJ2-2,CASSPPGQGRLRGELFF,TGTGCCAGCAGCCCACCGGGACAGGGACGTCTACGGGGGGAGCTGTTTTTT
TRBD1,TRBV19,NA,TRBJ1-6,CASSSRGDNSPLHF,TGTGCCAGTAGTTCCAGGGGGGACAATTCACCCCTCCACTTT
TRBD1,TRBV5-5,NA,TRBJ2-7,CASSKPGQGYEQYF,TGTGCCAGCAGCAAACCGGGACAGGGCTACGAGCAGTACTTC
TRBD1,TRBV5-1,NA,TRBJ1-1,CASTTRQGAGEAFF,TGCGCCAGCACGACGCGACAGGGGGCTGGTGAAGCTTTCTTT
TRBD1,TRBV7-9,NA,TRBJ2-1,CASSARTGNLYNEQFF,TGTGCCAGCAGCGCAAGGACAGGGAACCTCTACAATGAGCAGTTCTTC
TRBD2,TRBV6-6,once,TRBJ2-7,CASTPSFGRGVDEQYF,TGTGCCAGCACCCCGTCCTTTGGGCGGGGGGTCGACGAGCAGTACTTC
NA,TRBV29-1,NA,TRBJ2-1,CSARDSLGSYNEQFF,TGCAGCGCCCGGGACTCCCTGGGCTCCTACAATGAGCAGTTCTTC
TRBD1,TRBV5-1,many,TRBJ1-1,CASSSGTAEAFF,TGCGCCAGCAGCTCCGGGACAGCTGAAGCTTTCTTT
TRBD2,TRBV6-1,few,TRBJ2-1,CASSEGSGGQDEQFF,TGTGCCAGCAGTGAAGGTAGCGGGGGCCAAGATGAGCAGTTCTTC
NA,TRBV28,NA,TRBJ1-1,CASSLGRGSEAFF,TGTGCCAGCAGTTTAGGGAGGGGCAGTGAAGCTTTCTTT
TRBD2,TRBV2,NA,TRBJ2-3,CASSASGRDPGTQYF,TGTGCCAGCAGTGCTAGCGGGAGGGATCCTGGCACGCAGTATTTT
NA,TRBV7-9,NA,TRBJ2-7,CASSLGTTSYEQYF,TGTGCCAGCAGCTTGGGAACTACTAGCTACGAGCAGTACTTC
TRBD1,TRBV7-9,many,TRBJ1-5,CASSLGQGNQPQHF,TGTGCCAGCAGCTTAGGACAGGGTAATCAGCCCCAGCATTTT
TRBD1,TRBV6-2/TRBV6-3,NA,TRBJ1-2,CASSYSGQGDLYGYTF,TGTGCCAGCAGTTACTCTGGACAGGGGGATCTGTATGGCTACACCTTC
NA,TRBV7-8,NA,TRBJ1-1,CASLPGIGTLMNTEAFF,TGTGCCAGCCTCCCAGGGATCGGTACCTTAATGAACACTGAAGCTTTCTTT
TRBD1,TRBV11-2,NA,TRBJ2-7,CASSLGDRASEQYF,TGTGCCAGCAGCTTAGGGGACAGGGCATCCGAGCAGTACTTC
TRBD2,TRBV5-4,NA,TRBJ2-1,CASSLAWAGGEQFF,TGTGCCAGCAGCTTGGCCTGGGCGGGGGGTGAGCAGTTCTTC